This T cell receptor (beta chain) was retrieved from a study of cytomegalovirus exposure and HLA in healthy donors. Healthy bone marrow donors made up the donors. 13 Jbeta primers and 60 Vbeta primers were used for the PCR. The method was immunoSEQ multiplex PCR; TCRdb's version includes in-frame clones alone and lacks a portion of them. There are about 160,000 clones in the sample; 80% to 90% occur only once, and under 2% lies in the top ten. Germline CDR1 is LNHDA and CDR2 is SQIVND (reference sequence). The CDR3 has 13 amino acids. After removal of 6 bases from V and 5 bases from J, the junction contained 5 bases not matched to a gene.

The sequencing sample was made of PBMCs. This TCR was recovered from a woman aged 18-29 years in good health and CMV-seronegative. The genes are TRBV19 and TRBJ2-3; 7 bases are a match to TRBD1. CDR3 sequence (DNA): TGTGCCAGTAGAACAGGGGTTGTAGATACGCAGTATTTT. It translates to CASRTGVVDTQYF.